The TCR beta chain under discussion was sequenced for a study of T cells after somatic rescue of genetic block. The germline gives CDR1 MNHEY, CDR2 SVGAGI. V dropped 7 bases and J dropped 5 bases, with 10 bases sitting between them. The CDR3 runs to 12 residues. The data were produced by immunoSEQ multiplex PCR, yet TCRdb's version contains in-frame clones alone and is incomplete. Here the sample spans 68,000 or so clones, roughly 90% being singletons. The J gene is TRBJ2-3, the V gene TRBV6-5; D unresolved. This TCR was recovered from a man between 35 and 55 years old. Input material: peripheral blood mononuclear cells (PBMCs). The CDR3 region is CASKGPGDTQYF. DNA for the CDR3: TGTGCCAGCAAAGGACCAGGAGATACGCAGTATTTT.